These 3 T cell receptor beta chains share one sample of origin, sequenced in a study of CD8+CD57+ T cells in acquired aplastic anemia. Sequenced patients had shown CD8+CD57+ cell expansion by flow cytometry. The study profiled TCR beta VDJ and CDR3 using genomic DNA as template. TCRdb reprocessed the reads via MiXCR and lists one record per CDR3 protein. The sample yields around 430,000 distinct CDR3 sequences, approximately 33% seen once. The sample comprised sorted CD4+, CD8+, or CD8+CD57+ T cells (not recorded which) from PBMCs. The receptors were gathered from a human donor with aplastic anemia.

This chain links TRBV15 with TRBJ2-1, with D perhaps given as TRBD1 or TRBD2 (5 bases each). V dropped 6 bases and J dropped 2 bases, with 11 bases sitting between them. CDR3 length equals 14 residues. The germline CDR1 and CDR2 sequences are LNHNV and YYDKDF (reference sequence). CDR3 loop: CATRELGAYNEQFF. The CDR3 DNA sequence: TGTGCCACCAGGGAACTAGGGGCCTACAATGAGCAGTTCTTC.

This clonotype was observed a handful of times. The chain recombines TRBV19 with TRBJ2-7, with 9 nucleotides matching TRBD1. CDR3 length: 15 amino acids. Germline V CDR1 and CDR2: LNHDA, SQIVND (reference sequence). The V segment lost 9 bases and the J segment 5 bases; nucleotides outside the gene matches: 14. Here the CDR3 DNA reads TGTGCCAGCAGTTTAGGAAACAGGGGGCTCGACGAGCAGTACTTC. Translation: CASSLGNRGLDEQYF.

This clonotype showed up many times. The CDR3 loop reads CASRAGWPYGYTF. CDR3 nucleotides: TGTGCCAGTAGAGCAGGATGGCCCTATGGCTACACCTTC. The chain carries TRBV19 and TRBJ1-2, with D hard to call. The CDR3 extends over 13 amino acids. V lost 6 bases and J lost 4, with 12 bases in between. From germline, CDR1 is LNHDA and CDR2 SQIVND (reference sequence).